This T cell receptor beta chain is from a study of T-cell reconstitution after alpha-beta-depleted transplantation in children. Study-level points and caveats: Newly produced T cells mostly accounted for T-cell counts and diversity one year post-transplant. As was reported, about two months after transplant, alpha-beta T cells came from several hundred expanded graft clones. Surviving thymic progenitors and recipient T cells were the source of high TCRbeta diversity at day 60 in some patients.

Of note for this clonotype: The target antigen is unknown. This may come from a read error, since a much larger clone is one base off.

Germline CDR1 is DFQATT and CDR2 is SNEGSKA (reference sequence). The CDR3 spans 15 residues. Researchers prepared the TCRbeta library using unique molecular identifiers, the study reports. TCRdb re-derived calls from the PCR reads in MiXCR, one entry per CDR3 protein. The sample consists of roughly 100,000 distinct CDR3 sequences, around 6.1% of them appearing once. This sequence was found in a female patient aged 2-10 years who had a stem cell transplant for Fanconi anemia, so the T cells may come from the graft donor. This material consisted of PBMCs, mostly from graft donor cells, taken 60 days after TCRalphabeta/CD19-depleted stem cell transplant. The chain employs TRBV20-1 and TRBJ2-2; TRBD1 might be the D (6 bases). The chain's CDR3 is CCARTPGHNTGELFF. The CDR3 coding sequence is TGCTGTGCTAGAACCCCGGGACACAACACCGGGGAGCTGTTTTTT.